The 31 T cell receptor beta chains presented below share a single source sample, sequenced in a study of control samples from healthy donors and cancer patients. Sequencing was performed with immunoSEQ multiplex PCR; in TCRdb, only in-frame clones are kept and a portion is missing. This sample has around 110,000 clones, with more than 75% found just once. Sequencing was performed on blood. The receptors come from a woman in her seventies in good health.

V is TRBV21-1 and J is TRBJ1-2. TRBV21-1 is an annotated pseudogene. The CDR3 contains 14 residues. The CDR3, as DNA: TGTGCCAGCAGCAAAGCTCTACGTCCCTATGGCTACACCTTC. Amino acids: CASSKALRPYGYTF.

The chain links TRBV12-1 to TRBJ2-1; the table's D call of TRBD2 was not tested on the DNA. TRBV12-1 is a known pseudogene. This CDR3 is built from 15 residues. This CDR3 reads CASNPGGGPGDEQFF. CDR3 bases: TGTGCCAGCAATCCTGGGGGGGGGCCTGGAGATGAGCAGTTCTTC.

The rearrangement uses TRBV27 and TRBJ1-6; D uncertain. The germline V and J ends were trimmed by 5 bases and 17 bases, with 10 bases remaining between them. The CDR3 is made up of 10 amino acids. The germline V gene has CDR1 MNHEY and CDR2 SMNVEV (reference sequence). CDR3 nucleotides: TGTGCCAGCAGTCTTCCCACAGTCCACTTT. Translated: CASSLPTVHF.

V is TRBV4-1 and J is TRBJ2-7; D is ambiguous. Germline V gene sequence: CDR1 MGHRA, CDR2 YSYEKL. The CDR3 sequence is 14 residues long. V was cut by 1 base and J by 4 bases, with 11 bases left in between. This CDR3 reads CASSQGETSYEQYF. CDR3 DNA sequence: TGCGCCAGCAGCCAAGGCGAGACATCATACGAGCAGTACTTC.

V is TRBV29-1 and J is TRBJ1-1; D uncertain. CDR1 SQVTM and CDR2 ANQGSEA come from the germline V gene. V was pared by 5 bases and J by 0 bases, with 10 bases between. This CDR3 is built from 13 residues. The CDR3 spells CSVLWGMNTEAFF. In nucleotides, the CDR3 is TGCAGCGTTTTGTGGGGAATGAACACTGAAGCTTTCTTT.

The V call is TRBV18, the J call TRBJ2-6, with D possibly matching TRBD1 (6 bases). Germline V gene sequence: CDR1 KGHSH, CDR2 LQKENI. Between the trimmed V and J ends, which lost 8 bases and 0 bases, there was a span of 23 bases. The CDR3 runs to 19 residues. The CDR3 DNA follows: TGTGCCAGCACCTACTTACAGGGCCGATCTTTCTCTGGGGCCAACGTCCTGACTTTC. It yields the protein CASTYLQGRSFSGANVLTF.

This clone was recorded a few times. V usage is TRBV28 and J usage is TRBJ1-5, with 7 bases lining up with TRBD1. The germline V gene has CDR1 MDHEN and CDR2 SYDVKM. V lost 8 bases, J lost 0 bases, and 10 bases stayed unmatched. CDR3 length: 16 residues. The CDR3 sequence: CASGLTGDYSNQPQHF. The CDR3, as DNA: TGTGCCAGCGGCCTCACAGGGGATTATAGCAATCAGCCCCAGCATTTT.

V is TRBV27 and J is TRBJ1-1; maybe TRBD1 (6 bases). The V and J ends lost 3 bases and 1 base respectively, with 15 bases between them. The CDR3 totals 16 residues. In germline, CDR1 is MNHEY, CDR2 SMNVEV (reference sequence). The CDR3 loop reads CASSFMGGGPNTEAFF. The CDR3 coding sequence is TGTGCCAGCAGTTTTATGGGTGGGGGCCCGAACACTGAAGCTTTCTTT.

The V and J genes are TRBV5-1 and TRBJ2-5, with TRBD1 identical over 7 bases. J gave up 4 bases and V 3 bases, and 6 bases lay outside the gene matches. Germline loops: CDR1 SGHRS, CDR2 YFSETQ. The CDR3 totals 14 residues. CDR3 nucleotides: TGCGCCAGCAGCTATACAGGGGTGGGAGAGACCCAGTACTTC. Translated, it gives CASSYTGVGETQYF.

This clone was detected a few times. DNA of the CDR3: TGTGCCATCAGTGAGTCGACAACCTATGGCTACACCTTC. Protein product: CAISESTTYGYTF. The gene calls are TRBV10-3 and TRBJ1-2; the D is unclear. Trimming cost V 0 bases and J 4 bases, with 6 bases left between them. CDR3 length equals 13 residues. CDR1 and CDR2 from the germline V gene are ENHRY and SYGVKD.

The chain employs TRBV2 and TRBJ2-5; D gene uncertain. The germline V and J ends were trimmed by 7 bases and 5 bases, with 11 bases remaining between them. This CDR3 contains 12 residues. Germline V gives CDR1 SNHLY, CDR2 FYNNEI. CDR3 protein: CASTVDGETQYF. For the CDR3, the DNA is TGTGCCAGCACCGTGGACGGGGAGACCCAGTACTTC.

J is TRBJ1-5 and V is TRBV9; D gene unclear. V was pared by 0 bases and J by 6 bases, with 10 bases between. The CDR3 totals 14 residues. The V gene's germline CDR1 is SGDLS and CDR2 YYNGEE. The CDR3 is CASSVDEVSQPQHF. The CDR3 DNA reads TGTGCCAGCAGCGTAGACGAGGTTTCTCAGCCCCAGCATTTT.

This chain joins TRBV11-2 and TRBJ1-2; D perhaps matches TRBD1 (6 bases). This CDR3 is built from 13 residues. CDR1 SGHAT and CDR2 FQNNGV come from the germline V gene. V lost 5 bases and J 2 bases, leaving 9 bases between the germline ends. The CDR3 loop is CASSETGNYGYTF. The CDR3 coding sequence is TGTGCCAGCAGCGAGACAGGAAACTATGGCTACACCTTC.

CDR3 sequence reads: CASALEGAVYEQYF. The CDR3 nucleotides are TGTGCTAGTGCCCTCGAGGGGGCGGTATACGAGCAGTACTTC. This rearrangement joins TRBV12-5 to TRBJ2-7, with 7 positions matching TRBD1. Germline lookup yields CDR1 LGHNT and CDR2 FRNRAP. V gave up 7 bases and J gave up 4 bases; unmatched junction bases: 10. The CDR3 length is 14 residues.

V and J are TRBV19 and TRBJ1-5, with 7 positions matching TRBD1. V shed 9 bases, J shed 7 bases, and the junction held 15 bases outside the gene matches. The CDR3 extends over 15 amino acids. Germline assignment: CDR1 LNHDA and CDR2 SQIVND (reference sequence). In nucleotides, the CDR3 is TGTGCCAGCAAGACCGACAGGGTTAAAGGGCAGCCCCAGCATTTT. As protein: CASKTDRVKGQPQHF.

This sequence joins TRBV7-2 and TRBJ1-4; D is ambiguous. The germline gives CDR1 SGHTA, CDR2 FQGNSA. The V gene lost 1 base and the J gene lost 8 bases, with 14 bases spanning the gap. This CDR3 spans 15 amino acids. CDR3 DNA: TGTGCCAGCAGCTTAGGTCACCGGGTATTGGAAAAACTGTTTTTT. Protein: CASSLGHRVLEKLFF.

This chain connects TRBV12-5 to TRBJ1-5; D is possibly TRBD1 (5 bases). Deletions cut 6 bases from V and 5 bases from J, with 11 bases between. CDR3 length equals 13 residues. Germline V lookup: CDR1 LGHNT, CDR2 FRNRAP. CDR3 sequence reads: CASGTGPHQPQHF. The CDR3 DNA follows: TGTGCTAGTGGGACGGGACCTCATCAGCCCCAGCATTTT. Complete variable domain (other parts from reference TRBV12-5 and TRBJ1-5): DARVTQTPRHKVTEMGQEVTMRCQPILGHNTVFWYRQTMMQGLELLAYFRNRAPLDDSGMPKDRFSAEMPDATLATLKIQPSEPRDSAVYFCASGTGPHQPQHFGDGTRLSIL.

The gene calls are TRBV28 and TRBJ1-4, with D perhaps matching TRBD1 (6 bases). Germline V gives CDR1 MDHEN, CDR2 SYDVKM. V was cut by 2 bases and J by 13 bases, with 20 bases left in between. The CDR3 has 15 residues. The DNA for the CDR3 is TGTGCCAGCAGTTTACCGGGGGGAGGACAGTATTTACTGTTTTTT. Residues: CASSLPGGGQYLLFF.

DNA of the CDR3: TGTGCCACCAGTGATGGGACAGGGGGCGGTGGCTACACCTTC. Translated: CATSDGTGGGGYTF. The chain employs TRBV24-1 and TRBJ1-2, with 12 bases lining up with TRBD1. Germline V gene lookup returns CDR1 KGHDR and CDR2 SFDVKD. V shed 3 bases and J 7 bases; nucleotides not matched to a gene: 2. This CDR3 comprises 14 residues.

CDR3 region: CASSYADREYSGNTIYF. The CDR3 region has the DNA TGTGCCAGCAGTTACGCGGACAGGGAATACTCTGGAAACACCATATATTTT. This rearrangement joins TRBV6-7 to TRBJ1-3; 8 bases map to TRBD1. Being an ORF, TRBV6-7 has a function that is uncertain. The CDR3 spans 17 residues. Trimming at V came to 2 bases and at J to 0 bases, leaving 6 bases not matched to a gene.

V gene TRBV27 combines with J gene TRBJ2-7; 8 positions match TRBD1. CDR1 is MNHEY and CDR2 is SMNVEV in the germline V gene (reference sequence). The length of the CDR3 is 13 residues. V lost 5 bases, J lost 7 bases, and 7 bases stayed unmatched. The CDR3 DNA reads as TGTGCCAGCAGTCGGGACAGGTCAATTGAGCAGTACTTC. As protein: CASSRDRSIEQYF.

This chain links TRBV4-1 with TRBJ1-5, with D possibly TRBD1 on 5 matching bases. With 1 base removed from V and 0 bases from J, the gap between germline ends came to 10 bases. The CDR3 is 16 residues long. The germline V gene has CDR1 MGHRA and CDR2 YSYEKL. DNA of the CDR3: TGCGCCAGCAGCCAAGTAGGGGCGAGTAGCAATCAGCCCCAGCATTTT. It encodes CASSQVGASSNQPQHF.

The rearrangement uses TRBV3-1 (or the pseudogene TRBV3-2) and TRBJ2-1, with 9 bases matching TRBD1. Germline V gives CDR1 LGHDT, CDR2 YNNKEL (reference sequence). With 1 base clipped from V and 4 bases from J, the junction kept 8 bases outside the gene matches. The CDR3 length is 17 residues. The CDR3 reads CASSQVFDRGVYNEQFF. The CDR3, as DNA: TGTGCCAGCAGCCAAGTATTTGACAGGGGGGTGTACAATGAGCAGTTCTTC.

The genes are TRBV19 and TRBJ1-4; D is uncertain. Trimming removed 9 bases at V and 3 bases at J, with 11 bases between. CDR1 is LNHDA and CDR2 is SQIVND in the germline V gene (reference sequence). The CDR3 is 13 amino acids. The CDR3 sequence is CASRPAANEKLFF. The CDR3 DNA sequence: TGTGCCAGCCGGCCAGCAGCTAATGAAAAACTGTTTTTT.

J is TRBJ2-7 and V is TRBV23-1; 9 nucleotides agree with TRBD1. TRBV23-1 is marked as an open reading frame, function uncertain. Trimming removed 0 bases from V and 6 bases from J; junction bases left unmatched: 9. CDR3 size: 16 residues. The CDR3 protein is CASSQSIPGQGAEQYF. The DNA for the CDR3 is TGCGCCAGCAGTCAATCTATACCGGGACAGGGTGCCGAGCAGTACTTC.

This rearrangement joins TRBV7-8 to TRBJ2-5; weak D call: TRBD1 (6 bases). The CDR3 consists of 13 residues. Trimming stripped 7 bases from V and 5 bases from J, with 14 bases between. Per the germline V gene, CDR1 is SGHVS and CDR2 is FQNEAQ. The CDR3 DNA reads as TGTGCCAGCATCAAACAGGGATCGGAGACCCAGTACTTC. Translated, it gives CASIKQGSETQYF.

The chain recombines TRBV29-1 with TRBJ2-7; D unresolved. The CDR3 consists of 12 residues. CDR1 and CDR2 (germline): SQVTM, ANQGSEA. The germline V and J ends were trimmed by 5 bases and 2 bases, with 10 bases remaining between them. In DNA, the CDR3 is TGCAGCGTTCTCCAAACCCCCTACGAGCAGTACTTC. It codes for CSVLQTPYEQYF.

This clone was detected once. This chain uses TRBV7-9 with TRBJ1-2, with 9 nucleotides matching TRBD1. Germline CDR1 and CDR2: SEHNR and FQNEAQ (reference sequence). The length of the CDR3 is 15 residues. The junction had 9 bases not matched to a gene; V was cut back by 3 bases and J by 7 bases. Here the CDR3 reads CASSFSSGTGSGYTF. The DNA for the CDR3 is TGTGCCAGCAGCTTTAGTTCCGGGACAGGGTCTGGCTACACCTTC.

The V and J genes are TRBV3-1 (or the pseudogene TRBV3-2) and TRBJ1-5, with no clear D. In germline, CDR1 is LGHDT, CDR2 YNNKEL (reference sequence). Trimming removed 1 base at V and 2 bases at J, with 6 bases between. The CDR3 is 14 residues long. The CDR3 here is CASSQGQGNQPQHF. CDR3 nucleotide sequence: TGTGCCAGCAGCCAAGGGCAGGGCAATCAGCCCCAGCATTTT.

V gene TRBV5-4 combines with J gene TRBJ1-1, with a weak D call TRBD1 (5 bases). The CDR3 totals 15 residues. V dropped 3 bases and J dropped 0 bases, with 12 bases sitting between them. Germline assignment: CDR1 SGHNT and CDR2 YYREEE (reference sequence). CDR3 sequence: CASSYLRQMNTEAFF. The DNA for the CDR3 is TGTGCCAGCAGCTATCTGAGACAGATGAACACTGAAGCTTTCTTT.

This clone was counted once. The rearrangement uses TRBV2 and TRBJ1-3; D may be TRBD1 (6 bases). The CDR3 covers 16 residues. V lost 6 bases to trimming and J lost 3 bases, with 18 bases between them. Looked up from germline, CDR1 is SNHLY and CDR2 is FYNNEI. The CDR3 DNA follows: TGTGCCAGCAGCCGGACAGTCCAGAGTCTTGGAAACACCATATATTTT. Protein product: CASSRTVQSLGNTIYF.